This TCR beta chain was retrieved from a study of T cells in Graves' hyperthyroidism and ophthalmopathy. Amplification of TCR beta CDR3 regions used RNA as the template. When the TCR CDR3 underwent first-round RT-PCR, the HTBI primer set was used. TCRdb re-analysed the multiplex PCR reads in MiXCR, keeping a single row per CDR3 protein. This table holds 650,000 to 850,000 distinct CDR3 sequences, about 19% found once. Looked up from germline, CDR1 is DFQATT and CDR2 is SNEGSKA (reference sequence). V shed 6 bases and J 4 bases; nucleotides not matched to a gene: 8. This CDR3 has 14 residues. This sequence joins TRBV20-1 and TRBJ2-2; 7 nucleotides match TRBD1. The sample was blood. The receptor was derived from a woman aged 50 to 60 with Graves' hyperthyroidism that later progressed to Graves' ophthalmopathy. The CDR3 nucleotides are TGCAGTGCAACGAGTACAGGGGTCACCGGGGAGCTGTTTTTT. As protein: CSATSTGVTGELFF.